This T cell receptor beta chain comes out of a study of T-cell reconstitution after alpha-beta-depleted transplantation in children. This clonotype has at least ten counts. V lost 2 bases and J lost 8, with 12 bases in between. The CDR3 runs to 14 residues. During its preparation, the TCRbeta library received unique molecular identifiers. TCRdb called the PCR reads again in MiXCR, with one record for every CDR3 protein. The data contain over 200,000 distinct CDR3 sequences, around 9.5% of them singletons. The sequenced sample was PBMCs from the stem cell graft donor, obtained from the stem cell graft. The origin of this receptor is a human donor who donated a stem cell graft to a child with acute lymphoblastic leukemia. The chain is built from TRBV12-3 or TRBV12-4 and TRBJ1-4; no clear D gene. CDR3 sequence (DNA): TGTGCCAGCAGTTTACTGCAGGCTGGCGAAAAACTGTTTTTT. Its protein is CASSLLQAGEKLFF.